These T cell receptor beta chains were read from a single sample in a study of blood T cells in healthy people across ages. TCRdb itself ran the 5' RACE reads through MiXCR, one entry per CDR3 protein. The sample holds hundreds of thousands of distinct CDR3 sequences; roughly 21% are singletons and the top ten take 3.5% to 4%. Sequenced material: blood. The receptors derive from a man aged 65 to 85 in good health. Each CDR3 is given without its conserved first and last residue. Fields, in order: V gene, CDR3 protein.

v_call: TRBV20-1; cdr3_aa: SARALLAPQETQY
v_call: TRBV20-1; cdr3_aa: SAPTSGVETQH
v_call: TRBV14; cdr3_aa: ASSQIPTGELF
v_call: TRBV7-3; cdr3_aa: ASSLVGGELF
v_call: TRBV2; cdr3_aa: AVEGGKDTEAF
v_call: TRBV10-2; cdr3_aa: ASSESKSQSNQPQH
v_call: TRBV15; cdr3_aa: ATSSQSGTDTQY
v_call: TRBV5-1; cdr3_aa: ASSKASRGQQETQY
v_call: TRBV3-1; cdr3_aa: ASSQNTGQETQY
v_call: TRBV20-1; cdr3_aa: SASGGTSQPQH
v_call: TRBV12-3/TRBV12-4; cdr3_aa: ASSSGGSRGTDTQY
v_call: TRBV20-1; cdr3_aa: SARGVAAYNEQF
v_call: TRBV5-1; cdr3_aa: ASSFGSHPQETQY
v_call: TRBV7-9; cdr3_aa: ASSLWEDTDTQY
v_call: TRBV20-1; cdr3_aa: SARFIQLQETQY
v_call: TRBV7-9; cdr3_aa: ASSSDLGGKSNQPQH
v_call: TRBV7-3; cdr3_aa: ASSLGGVGPFQETQY
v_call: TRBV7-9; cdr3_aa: ASSLLQAKNIQY
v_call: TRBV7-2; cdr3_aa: ASSFFKSLSTDTQY
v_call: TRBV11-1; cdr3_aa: ASSLRAGADEQY
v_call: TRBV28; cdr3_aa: ASSSRMDYT
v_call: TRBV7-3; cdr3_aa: ASSKQGGGDTQY
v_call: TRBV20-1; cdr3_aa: SARDDRGAKNIQY
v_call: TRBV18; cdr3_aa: ASSPGTGGYQQY
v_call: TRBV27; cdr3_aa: ASSLPGTSPDNEQF